This T cell receptor beta chain originates from a study of blood T cell repertoires in COVID-19. Background on the study: Acute and convalescent COVID-19 specimens originated in the United States, Italy and Spain. PBMCs, B-cell-depleted T cells, or T cells were the source of the cDNA or gDNA that made up the material.

Authors' analysis steps: Reference gene primer amplification gave estimated nucleated cell counts. Repertoires were generated with immunoSEQ multiplex PCR, while TCRdb's copy carries only in-frame clones and drops some. V, J and clone size derive from that table, while D and trimming were established from the DNA sequence. Seen here are under 80,000 clones, over 70% observed once, and the top ten hold approximately 12%. This clone has more than one count but fewer than ten. The V gene's germline CDR1 is MNHEY and CDR2 SMNVEV (reference sequence). There are 15 residues in the CDR3. Trimming took 8 bases from V and 8 from J; bases not matched to a gene: 13.

The specimen sequenced was peripheral blood. The TCR originated in a human donor in a cohort sampled during active COVID-19. The V gene is TRBV27, the J gene TRBJ2-1; 9 positions match TRBD1. CDR3 loop: CASSRPGQGSYEQFF. The CDR3 DNA follows: TGTGCCAGCTCAAGACCGGGACAGGGTTCGTATGAGCAGTTCTTC.